One sample yielded the 30 T cell receptor beta chains listed below, sequenced in a study of blood T cell repertoires in COVID-19. Repertoires were generated with immunoSEQ multiplex PCR, while TCRdb's copy carries only in-frame clones and drops some. The repertoire holds 150,000 to 200,000 clones, under 90% seen once, with more than 10% in the top ten. The sequenced sample was PBMCs or T cells enriched from blood (not recorded which). The origin of the receptors is a man in his fifties who had recovered from COVID-19.

The chain employs TRBV5-1 and TRBJ1-1; D is unresolved. CDR3 length: 14 residues. Trimming left V 6 bases short and J 1 base short, with 13 bases between. Germline V gene data show CDR1 as SGHRS and CDR2 as YFSETQ. The CDR3 loop reads CASMRGSENTEAFF. In DNA form, the CDR3 reads TGCGCCAGCATGCGGGGATCGGAGAACACTGAAGCTTTCTTT.

This clone appeared many times. The chain couples TRBV28 to TRBJ2-7, with D maybe TRBD2 (6 bases). Deletions cut 2 bases from V and 3 bases from J, with 8 bases between. CDR3 size: 13 residues. Germline CDR1 reads MDHEN; CDR2 reads SYDVKM. The CDR3 DNA follows: TGTGCCAGCAGTTTAGGGGGGAACTACGAGCAGTACTTC. It codes for CASSLGGNYEQYF.

The CDR3 sequence: CASSRQGASMSPLHF. The DNA for the CDR3 is TGTGCCAGCAGTAGACAGGGGGCTAGTATGTCACCCCTCCACTTT. The chain joins TRBV2 to TRBJ1-6; TRBD1 agrees at 10 bases. The CDR3 totals 15 residues. Germline assignment: CDR1 SNHLY and CDR2 FYNNEI. J was trimmed by 10 bases and V by 5 bases; bases with no gene match: 8.

The J gene is TRBJ1-2, the V gene TRBV25-1; D not certain. Trimming took off 2 bases at V and 4 bases at J, with 11 bases between the two ends. The CDR3 is 14 amino acids. Germline CDR1 and CDR2: MGHDK and SYGVNS. The CDR3, as DNA: TGTGCCAGCAGTGAACCAGGCTTGGGCTATGGCTACACCTTC. Its translation is CASSEPGLGYGYTF.

The rearrangement links TRBV18 to TRBJ2-1; D is perhaps TRBD2 (6 bases). Per germline, CDR1 KGHSH and CDR2 LQKENI. Trimming took 6 bases from V and 5 from J, leaving 17 bases between them. The CDR3 runs 15 residues. In nucleotides, the CDR3 is TGTGCCAGCTCCCCCGGGGGAAGCGCCCACAATGAGCAGTTCTTC. Translating it yields CASSPGGSAHNEQFF.

J is TRBJ1-2 and V is TRBV5-4; D is unresolved. The CDR3 has 12 residues. V was trimmed by 0 bases and J by 5 bases, leaving 5 bases between them. Per the germline V gene, CDR1 is SGHNT and CDR2 is YYREEE (reference sequence). DNA of the CDR3: TGTGCCAGCAGCTTGGCCGAGTATGGCTACACCTTC. Translation gives CASSLAEYGYTF.

The chain joins TRBV10-3 to TRBJ1-6, with D maybe TRBD1 (6 bases). Per the germline V gene, CDR1 is ENHRY and CDR2 is SYGVKD. Trimming took 3 bases from V and 13 from J, leaving 16 bases between them. This CDR3 has 14 amino acids. Here the CDR3 DNA reads TGTGCCATCAGTGATCGGGACACTCTTGGTCCCCTCCACTTT. As protein: CAISDRDTLGPLHF.

The V and J genes are TRBV4-3 and TRBJ2-5, with D unresolved. The CDR3 is 14 residues long. From germline, CDR1 is LGHNA and CDR2 YSLEER. V gave up 0 bases and J gave up 0 bases, with 5 bases separating them. CDR3 protein: CASSQDFNQETQYF. CDR3 DNA sequence: TGCGCCAGCAGCCAAGATTTTAACCAAGAGACCCAGTACTTC.

V gene TRBV6-5 combines with J gene TRBJ1-1; no firm D call. V lost 7 bases, J lost 2 bases, and 17 bases lay in between. The CDR3 totals 15 residues. Looked up from germline, CDR1 is MNHEY and CDR2 is SVGAGI. CDR3 nucleotides: TGTGCCAGCACATCCTCCTGGGCGGGAAACACTGAAGCTTTCTTT. This translates into CASTSSWAGNTEAFF.

The chain links TRBV9 to TRBJ1-2; 9 nucleotides align to TRBD1. This CDR3 region has 16 residues. The germline gives CDR1 SGDLS, CDR2 YYNGEE. The trim removed 3 bases at V and 1 base at J, leaving 7 bases unmatched. In nucleotides, the CDR3 is TGTGCCAGCAGCGCGTCCTCGACAGGGGGTAACTATGGCTACACCTTC. The encoded protein is CASSASSTGGNYGYTF.

This chain links TRBV6-1 with TRBJ1-5; the D gene is possibly TRBD1 (6 bases). Trimming took off 1 base at V and 7 bases at J, with 17 bases between the two ends. The CDR3 consists of 16 residues. CDR1 is MNHNS and CDR2 is SASEGT in the germline V gene. CDR3 residues: CASSEEGGTRGQPQHF. As DNA, the CDR3 is TGTGCCAGCAGTGAAGAGGGGGGGACGCGCGGCCAGCCCCAGCATTTT.

V gene TRBV15 combines with J gene TRBJ2-2; 11 bases align to TRBD2. This CDR3 has 17 residues. Germline V gene data show CDR1 as LNHNV and CDR2 as YYDKDF (reference sequence). Germline trimming cut 4 bases from V and 8 bases from J; bases unmatched to any gene: 12. CDR3 amino acids: CATSTVNPLAGVGELFF. The CDR3 nucleotides read TGTGCCACCAGCACTGTTAACCCACTAGCGGGGGTGGGGGAGCTGTTTTTT.

This sequence joins TRBV10-3 and TRBJ1-2; 12 nucleotides line up with TRBD1. Germline-derived CDR1 and CDR2 are ENHRY and SYGVKD. Unmatched junction bases numbered 2, after V lost 6 bases and J lost 3 bases. The CDR3 runs to 14 residues. CDR3 DNA: TGTGCCATCAGGGGGACAGGGGGCTACTATGGCTACACCTTC. This sequence encodes CAIRGTGGYYGYTF.

The chain couples TRBV7-3 to TRBJ2-7; D possibly corresponds to TRBD2 (7 bases). CDR3 length: 15 amino acids. Germline V gene sequence: CDR1 SGHTA, CDR2 FQGTGA. The V gene lost 4 bases and the J gene lost 2 bases, with 15 bases spanning the gap. CDR3 region: CASSYEAGAPYEQYF. The DNA of the CDR3 is TGTGCCAGCAGCTACGAGGCGGGGGCCCCCTACGAGCAGTACTTC.

This clone occurred once. CDR3 protein: CASSQGTIPKGQGQPQHF. CDR3 coding DNA: TGTGCCAGCAGCCAAGGAACCATCCCCAAGGGGCAGGGGCAGCCCCAGCATTTT. The chain links TRBV14 to TRBJ1-5, with TRBD1 as a possible D gene (6 bases). With 1 base removed from V and 7 bases from J, the gap between germline ends came to 23 bases. The CDR3 runs to 18 residues. Per the germline V gene, CDR1 is SGHDN and CDR2 is FVKESK.

This clone was picked up a small number of times. The CDR3 spells CASSPLPSGQGTGQPQHF. CDR3 DNA sequence: TGTGCCAGCTCACCGTTACCCAGTGGACAGGGGACGGGACAGCCCCAGCATTTT. The V call is TRBV18, the J call TRBJ1-5, with TRBD1 matching over 9 bases. Germline V CDR1 and CDR2: KGHSH, LQKENI. V was clipped by 3 bases and J by 7 bases; unmatched bases: 16. This CDR3 is built from 18 residues.

The gene calls are TRBV5-4 and TRBJ1-2; 9 bases match TRBD1. CDR1 and CDR2 (germline): SGHNT, YYREEE (reference sequence). CDR3 length equals 14 residues. Trimming took 6 bases from V and 8 from J; bases not matched to a gene: 11. CDR3 residues: CASNPGQGLGGYTF. For the CDR3, the DNA is TGTGCCAGCAATCCGGGACAGGGCCTTGGGGGCTACACCTTC.

This chain uses TRBV9 with TRBJ2-2, with D possibly TRBD2 on 7 matching bases. This CDR3 is built from 17 residues. Trimming took 4 bases from V and 1 from J, leaving 17 bases between them. In germline, CDR1 is SGDLS, CDR2 YYNGEE. CDR3 residues: CASSPRGGDWNTGELFF. The CDR3 DNA sequence: TGTGCCAGCAGCCCTCGAGGGGGGGATTGGAACACCGGGGAGCTGTTTTTT.

This clone was seen a single time. The gene calls are TRBV25-1 and TRBJ1-2, with D tentatively TRBD1 (5 bases). Germline CDR1 reads MGHDK; CDR2 reads SYGVNS. This CDR3 region has 15 residues. V was trimmed by 0 bases and J by 7 bases, leaving 15 bases between them. In DNA form, the CDR3 reads TGTGCCAGCAGTGAATATAGTGGAGGGGTGAGTGGCTACACCTTC. This codes for CASSEYSGGVSGYTF.

J is TRBJ2-2 and V is TRBV10-2, with 12 positions matching TRBD2. The CDR3 is 15 residues long. V shed 7 bases, J shed 5 bases, and the junction held 5 bases outside the gene matches. Looked up from germline, CDR1 is WSHSY and CDR2 is SAAADI. The CDR3 protein is CASKGLAGYTGELFF. The CDR3 bases are TGCGCCAGCAAAGGACTAGCGGGGTATACCGGGGAGCTGTTTTTT.

The chain couples TRBV7-9 to TRBJ2-1, with a weak D call TRBD2 (6 bases). Germline V CDR1 and CDR2: SEHNR, FQNEAQ (reference sequence). Trimming shortened V by 5 bases and J by 2 bases, and 16 bases separated the two germline ends. This CDR3 is built from 16 residues. CDR3 nucleotides: TGTGCCAGCAGCACGGACTACCGCGCTACCTACAATGAGCAGTTCTTC. This encodes CASSTDYRATYNEQFF.

The chain is built from TRBV4-3 and TRBJ1-5, with D maybe TRBD1 (6 bases). From germline, CDR1 is LGHNA and CDR2 YSLEER. V lost 0 bases, J lost 1 base, and 7 bases lay in between. CDR3 length: 15 amino acids. The CDR3 loop reads CASSQEGTSNQPQHF. CDR3 nucleotides: TGCGCCAGCAGCCAAGAGGGGACAAGCAATCAGCCCCAGCATTTT.

This chain uses TRBV7-3 with TRBJ2-3; weak D call: TRBD2 (5 bases). Germline lookup yields CDR1 SGHTA and CDR2 FQGTGA. The CDR3 sequence is 14 residues long. V was shortened by 3 bases and J by 5 bases, with 12 bases between the two germline ends. The CDR3 bases are TGTGCCAGCAGCTTGAGCGGTGGTGGAGATACGCAGTATTTT. Protein product: CASSLSGGGDTQYF.

The chain employs TRBV6-6 and TRBJ2-1; a weak D match, TRBD1 (5 bases). Germline-derived CDR1 and CDR2 are MNHNY and SVGAGI (reference sequence). V gave up 5 bases and J gave up 4 bases, with 15 bases separating them. This CDR3 is 15 amino acids long. The CDR3 DNA reads as TGTGCCAGCAGTCCCCAGGGTTCGGCATACAATGAGCAGTTCTTC. It codes for CASSPQGSAYNEQFF.

The sample holds many counts of this clone. The chain links TRBV4-2 to TRBJ2-3; no definite D call. Germline V gene data show CDR1 as LGHNA and CDR2 as YNFKEQ. The ends were cut back, 0 bases at V and 4 bases at J, with 11 bases in the middle. The CDR3 has 15 amino acids. The CDR3 sequence is CASSQEDRLADTQYF. The CDR3 region has the DNA TGTGCCAGCAGCCAAGAAGATAGGCTAGCAGATACGCAGTATTTT.

This rearrangement joins TRBV19 to TRBJ1-5; D possibly corresponds to TRBD1 (5 bases). Germline V gene sequence: CDR1 LNHDA, CDR2 SQIVND (reference sequence). Trimming shortened V by 8 bases and J by 1 base, and 15 bases separated the two germline ends. The CDR3 spans 15 residues. The CDR3 DNA follows: TGTGCCAGTGGGGGGGAGGGGACGAGCAATCAGCCCCAGCATTTT. It is translated as CASGGEGTSNQPQHF.

This chain links TRBV19 with TRBJ1-6; 8 bases are a match to TRBD1. With V trimmed by 10 bases and J by 7 bases, 9 bases remained unmatched. The germline CDR1 and CDR2 sequences are LNHDA and SQIVND (reference sequence). This CDR3 comprises 14 residues. CDR3 DNA: TGTGCCACAGCCCAAGGGACAGGAAATTCACCCCTCCACTTT. It encodes CATAQGTGNSPLHF.

This clone has only a few counts. This rearrangement joins TRBV20-1 to TRBJ1-5; a weak D match, TRBD1 (6 bases). The CDR3 length is 15 residues. V lost 3 bases, J lost 6 bases, and 18 bases lay in between. The germline CDR1 and CDR2 sequences are DFQATT and SNEGSKA (reference sequence). The CDR3 is CSASKGSRGSQPQHF. CDR3 DNA sequence: TGCAGTGCTAGTAAGGGTAGCAGGGGCAGTCAGCCCCAGCATTTT.

The chain joins TRBV5-1 to TRBJ2-6; tentatively, D is TRBD1 (5 bases). The CDR3 runs 16 residues. In germline, CDR1 is SGHRS, CDR2 YFSETQ. V lost 4 bases and J lost 0, with 11 bases in between. The CDR3 DNA follows: TGCGCCAGCAGCCCCACAGGTTACTCTGGGGCCAACGTCCTGACTTTC. It translates to CASSPTGYSGANVLTF.

This sequence joins TRBV7-2 and TRBJ2-1; 7 bases are a match to TRBD2. Trimming cost V 5 bases and J 5 bases; bases outside gene matches: 9. This CDR3 region has 15 residues. Looked up from germline, CDR1 is SGHTA and CDR2 is FQGNSA. The CDR3 bases are TGTGCCAGCAGCCGCAATGGACTAGAGAACAATGAGCAGTTCTTC. Its translation: CASSRNGLENNEQFF.